This T cell receptor (beta chain) derives from a study of immune heterogeneity within non-small cell lung tumors. Study-level points and caveats: For the most part, the T-cell receptor beta clonotypes present at high frequency were distinct from one individual patient to the next.

The CDR3 is 15 amino acids. V lost 2 bases to trimming and J lost 2 bases; unmatched junction nucleotides: 6. In germline, CDR1 is MNHEY, CDR2 SVGAGI. Multiplex PCR with 32 V and 13 J primers amplified TCR beta CDR3. TCRdb ran MiXCR on the multiplex PCR reads and lists one entry per CDR3 protein. The sample has about 7,200 distinct CDR3 sequences; roughly a fifth are singletons. Template material comprised bulk tumor genomic DNA at about 660 ng per sample. Several far-apart biopsies were taken per primary tumor during surgery. The cohort was untreated, with newly diagnosed non-small cell lung cancer undergoing curative surgery. Judged by abundance, this clonotype is medium-sized. Antigen: not known.

The sequence was collected from a man aged 60-69 years with non-small cell lung cancer. The chain has TRBV6-5 and TRBJ2-7, with 7 bases that match TRBD1. Sample: lung tumor tissue. CDR3 loop: CASSYTGQWPYEQYF. CDR3 nucleotides: TGTGCCAGCAGTTACACGGGACAGTGGCCCTACGAGCAGTACTTC.